The 8 T cell receptor beta chains reported below all come from one sample, sequenced in a study of OX40 agonist ivuxolimab in advanced cancers. Data came from immunoSEQ multiplex PCR; TCRdb stores just in-frame clones and leaves some out. The table has about 90,000 clones, approximately 90% seen once. The sequencing here drew on CD4+ or CD8+ T cells sorted from blood, taken in a trial of the OX40 agonist ivuxolimab. All receptors come from an adult with an advanced solid tumor such as melanoma, head and neck, liver or kidney cancer.

CDR3 loop: CASSTAVGGDRDGELFF. CDR3 DNA: TGTGCCAGCAGCACGGCAGTCGGGGGAGACAGGGACGGGGAGCTGTTTTTT. V usage is TRBV4-2 and J usage is TRBJ2-2; D possibly corresponds to TRBD1 (7 bases). The V and J ends lost 5 bases and 7 bases respectively, with 23 bases between them. The CDR3 has 17 amino acids. Germline lookup yields CDR1 LGHNA and CDR2 YNFKEQ.

V gene TRBV13 combines with J gene TRBJ2-3; 8 bases are a match to TRBD1. CDR1 is PRHDT and CDR2 is FYEKMQ in the germline V gene (reference sequence). Trimming cost V 2 bases and J 7 bases; bases outside gene matches: 5. This CDR3 is 14 amino acids long. The CDR3 nucleotides are TGTGCCAGCAGCTTAAGCCAGGGGGCTTATACGCAGTATTTT. Protein sequence: CASSLSQGAYTQYF.

The chain is built from TRBV5-6 and TRBJ2-7, with D tentatively TRBD1 (6 bases). Germline loops: CDR1 SGHDT, CDR2 YYEEEE. The CDR3 is 14 amino acids. Trimming cost V 6 bases and J 5 bases, with 18 bases left between them. Here the CDR3 DNA reads TGTGCCAGCATCGGACGGGACACGGGGAACGAGCAGTACTTC. Protein: CASIGRDTGNEQYF.

V gene TRBV18 combines with J gene TRBJ2-5; 7 nucleotides align to TRBD2. The V and J ends lost 6 bases and 3 bases, in that order; junction bases with no gene match: 10. Germline CDR1 reads KGHSH; CDR2 reads LQKENI. The CDR3 loop spans 15 amino acids. DNA of the CDR3: TGTGCCAGCTCCCCGCTGGGCGGGAGCGAAGAGACCCAGTACTTC. Its translation is CASSPLGGSEETQYF.

V usage is TRBV18 and J usage is TRBJ2-3; a weak D match, TRBD2 (5 bases). The germline V and J ends were trimmed by 6 bases and 5 bases, with 12 bases remaining between them. The germline CDR1 and CDR2 sequences are KGHSH and LQKENI. The CDR3 is 13 residues long. CDR3 bases: TGTGCCAGCTCCGGAGGTAGTCGAGATACGCAGTATTTT. The encoded protein is CASSGGSRDTQYF.

The chain joins TRBV15 to TRBJ2-1; 10 bases match TRBD2. The J segment lost 8 bases and the V segment lost 6 bases, leaving 7 bases of the junction unmatched. The CDR3 has 14 residues. Germline V gene data show CDR1 as LNHNV and CDR2 as YYDKDF (reference sequence). The CDR3: CATSNSGRSDEQFF. CDR3 sequence (DNA): TGTGCCACCAGTAATAGCGGGAGGAGCGATGAGCAGTTCTTC. The full variable domain, rest sourced from reference TRBV15 and TRBJ2-1, is DAMVIQNPRYQVTQFGKPVTLSCSQTLNHNVMYWYQQKSSQAPKLLFHYYDKDFNNEADTPDNFQSRRPNTSFCFLDIRSPGLGDTAMYLCATSNSGRSDEQFFGPGTRLTVL.

In DNA form, the CDR3 reads TGTGCCAGCAGCGTAGTGACGAACACTGAAGCTTTCTTT. Its protein is CASSVVTNTEAFF. The rearrangement links TRBV9 to TRBJ1-1; no reliable D call. The CDR3 is made up of 13 amino acids. Between the trimmed V and J ends, which lost 0 bases and 1 base, there was a span of 4 bases. Germline V gene lookup returns CDR1 SGDLS and CDR2 YYNGEE. Full variable domain (remainder filled in from reference TRBV9 and TRBJ1-1): DSGVTQTPKHLITATGQRVTLRCSPRSGDLSVYWYQQSLDQGLQFLIQYYNGEERAKGNILERFSAQQFPDLHSELNLSSLELGDSALYFCASSVVTNTEAFFGQGTRLTVV.

The chain has TRBV5-5 and TRBJ2-7, with D maybe TRBD2 (6 bases). CDR1 and CDR2 (germline): SGHKS, YYEKEE (reference sequence). V gave up 6 bases and J gave up 2 bases, with 15 bases separating them. The CDR3 sequence is 14 residues long. The CDR3 loop is CASNGGVVTYEQYF. DNA of the CDR3: TGTGCCAGCAACGGGGGTGTGGTAACCTACGAGCAGTACTTC.